One sample yielded the 31 T cell receptor beta chains listed below, sequenced in a study of T cells in Graves' hyperthyroidism and ophthalmopathy. RNA transcripts yielded amplified TCR beta CDR3 regions. First-round RT-PCR with HTBI primers amplified the TCR CDR3 region. Via MiXCR, TCRdb re-called the multiplex PCR reads, giving one row per CDR3 protein. The sample lists about 640,000 distinct CDR3 sequences, about 14% occurring once. The sample consisted of blood. All receptors come from a woman in her forties or fifties with Graves' ophthalmopathy.

This clonotype was seen repeatedly, ten times or more. The chain recombines TRBV7-8 with TRBJ2-3, with TRBD1 matching over 8 bases. Germline CDR1 reads SGHVS; CDR2 reads FQNEAQ. Losses at the gene ends were 3 bases for V and 3 bases for J; bases not matched to a gene: 5. This CDR3 has 15 residues. The CDR3 DNA follows: TGTGCCAGCAGCTTCTGGACAGGGAAGACAGATACGCAGTATTTT. It specifies CASSFWTGKTDTQYF. The full variable domain, rest sourced from reference TRBV7-8 and TRBJ2-3, is GAGVSQSPRYKVAKRGQDVALRCDPISGHVSLFWYQQALGQGPEFLTYFQNEAQLDKSGLPSDRFFAERPEGSVSTLKIQRTQQEDSAVYLCASSFWTGKTDTQYFGPGTRLTVL.

Many counts were recorded for this clonotype. The chain joins TRBV6-1 to TRBJ2-1, with unresolved D. The V gene lost 6 bases and the J gene lost 3 bases, with 6 bases spanning the gap. The germline gives CDR1 MNHNS, CDR2 SASEGT. The CDR3 extends over 12 amino acids. CDR3 DNA: TGTGCCAGCAGCGGTAGCTACAATGAGCAGTTCTTC. It translates to CASSGSYNEQFF.

The V gene is TRBV20-1, the J gene TRBJ1-5; no definite D call. The germline gives CDR1 DFQATT, CDR2 SNEGSKA (reference sequence). The CDR3 runs to 14 residues. Trimming cost V 0 bases and J 2 bases, with 8 bases left between them. The CDR3 sequence is CSARDARGNQPQHF. CDR3 DNA sequence: TGCAGTGCTAGAGATGCGAGGGGCAATCAGCCCCAGCATTTT.

This clonotype is a singleton in its sample. At one end the junction does not follow the germline gene, possibly because of a read error. The rearrangement links TRBV5-1 to TRBJ1-2; 8 bases map to TRBD1. This CDR3 is 16 amino acids long. Germline-derived CDR1 and CDR2 are SGHRS and YFSETQ. CDR3 nucleotides: TGTGCCAGCAGCTACCTAGAGACAGGGGAATACTATGGCTACACCTTC. It specifies CASSYLETGEYYGYTF.

The CDR3 spells CASRDIRDTGETQYF. DNA of the CDR3: TGTGCCAGCAGGGACATAAGGGACACTGGGGAGACCCAGTACTTC. The chain carries TRBV12-3 or TRBV12-4 and TRBJ2-5; weak D call: TRBD1 (6 bases). The CDR3 contains 15 residues. Between the trimmed V and J ends, which lost 6 bases and 5 bases, there was a span of 19 bases.

There are many counts of this clonotype. Here the CDR3 DNA reads TGTGCCATCAGCCCGGGACAGGGGATAGACAATGAGCAGTTCTTC. Its translation is CAISPGQGIDNEQFF. The V and J genes are TRBV10-3 and TRBJ2-1; the match to TRBD1 covers 10 bases. CDR3 size: 15 residues. Germline CDR1 reads ENHRY; CDR2 reads SYGVKD. The V gene end was trimmed by 6 bases and the J gene end by 5 bases; junction bases not matched to a gene: 7.

This clonotype was counted many times. The CDR3 loop reads CASSPWTSGYANTGELFF. The CDR3 DNA follows: TGTGCCAGCAGCCCATGGACTAGCGGTTACGCGAACACCGGGGAGCTGTTTTTT. V gene TRBV5-5 combines with J gene TRBJ2-2, with 10 nucleotides matching TRBD2. This CDR3 region has 18 residues. Looked up from germline, CDR1 is SGHKS and CDR2 is YYEKEE (reference sequence). V lost 4 bases, J lost 0 bases, and 9 bases stayed unmatched.

The V call is TRBV5-6, the J call TRBJ2-7; D perhaps matches TRBD2 (6 bases). Between the trimmed V and J ends, which lost 0 bases and 7 bases, there was a span of 14 bases. From germline, CDR1 is SGHDT and CDR2 YYEEEE. The CDR3 loop spans 14 amino acids. CDR3 sequence: CASSLVQVGGEQYF. The CDR3 DNA sequence: TGTGCCAGCAGCTTGGTACAGGTTGGAGGGGAGCAGTACTTC.

At least ten counts were recorded for this clonotype. The rearrangement links TRBV5-1 to TRBJ1-2, with D perhaps TRBD1 (5 bases). This CDR3 spans 15 amino acids. V gave up 6 bases and J gave up 2 bases, with 17 bases separating them. Germline V lookup: CDR1 SGHRS, CDR2 YFSETQ. The CDR3 loop is CASKTAIGTNYGYTF. The CDR3 DNA follows: TGCGCCAGCAAAACGGCAATCGGGACGAACTATGGCTACACCTTC. The full variable domain, rest sourced from reference TRBV5-1 and TRBJ1-2, is KAGVTQTPRYLIKTRGQQVTLSCSPISGHRSVSWYQQTPGQGLQFLFEYFSETQRNKGNFPGRFSGRQFSNSRSEMNVSTLELGDSALYLCASKTAIGTNYGYTFGSGTRLTVV.

The rearrangement joins TRBV6-6 to TRBJ2-1; 7 bases are a match to TRBD2. CDR1 and CDR2 (germline): MNHNY, SVGAGI (reference sequence). The CDR3 length is 18 residues. J gave up 4 bases and V 0 bases, and 12 bases lay outside the gene matches. The CDR3 DNA reads as TGTGCCAGCAGTTACTCAGTTTCGGCGGGAGCGACTTACAATGAGCAGTTCTTC. Translating it yields CASSYSVSAGATYNEQFF.

This clonotype was counted at least ten times. The rearrangement uses TRBV28 and TRBJ1-1, with D possibly being TRBD1 (5 bases). V lost 5 bases to trimming and J lost 3 bases, with 16 bases between them. The germline CDR1 and CDR2 sequences are MDHEN and SYDVKM. The CDR3 is 15 residues long. For the CDR3, the DNA is TGTGCCAGCAGTCCCCCCGGGGGGTCGGACACTGAAGCTTTCTTT. Translated, it gives CASSPPGGSDTEAFF.

The J gene is TRBJ2-7, the V gene TRBV12-3 or TRBV12-4, with 11 nucleotides matching TRBD2. This CDR3 has 14 residues. V was clipped by 4 bases and J by 6 bases; unmatched bases: 5. CDR3 bases: TGTGCCAGCAGTTCCCCGGGACTAGCGGTCGAGCAGTACTTC. Translation: CASSSPGLAVEQYF.

The rearrangement uses TRBV7-3 and TRBJ2-1; 7 positions match TRBD2. The CDR3 covers 15 residues. CDR1 and CDR2 from the germline V gene are SGHTA and FQGTGA. V trimming: 5 bases; J trimming: 8 bases; junction bases outside the gene matches: 12. The CDR3 here is CASSIGAGVNDEQFF. Written as DNA, the CDR3 is TGTGCCAGCAGCATCGGGGCGGGAGTTAACGATGAGCAGTTCTTC.

This clonotype was recorded at least ten times. The chain couples TRBV29-1 to TRBJ2-7; a possible D gene is TRBD1 (6 bases). V gave up 1 base and J gave up 3 bases, with 13 bases separating them. Germline values: CDR1 SQVTM, CDR2 ANQGSEA. The CDR3 is 14 amino acids. In DNA, the CDR3 is TGCAGCGTTGAAGGTCGGGACACGAACTACGAGCAGTACTTC. It encodes CSVEGRDTNYEQYF.

The gene calls are TRBV7-2 and TRBJ1-2; 10 bases align to TRBD1. Trimming cost V 5 bases and J 6 bases; bases outside gene matches: 12. Germline V gives CDR1 SGHTA, CDR2 FQGNSA. The CDR3 consists of 16 residues. The CDR3 sequence: CASSPDRGRRVDGYTF. Here the CDR3 DNA reads TGTGCCAGCAGCCCCGACAGGGGGCGTAGAGTTGATGGCTACACCTTC.

The sample holds many counts of this clonotype. The chain joins TRBV20-1 to TRBJ2-5; 7 bases align to TRBD2. J was trimmed by 3 bases and V by 5 bases; bases with no gene match: 12. CDR3 size: 15 residues. Germline loops: CDR1 DFQATT, CDR2 SNEGSKA (reference sequence). In nucleotides, the CDR3 is TGCAGTGCTCGACGCCGAGCGGCGGGAGAAGAGACCCAGTACTTC. It specifies CSARRRAAGEETQYF.

This clonotype appeared many times. The chain is built from TRBV7-2 and TRBJ2-7; unclear D gene. The germline V gene encodes CDR1 SGHTA and CDR2 FQGNSA. This CDR3 is 15 amino acids long. V was shortened by 0 bases and J by 5 bases, with 14 bases between the two germline ends. The CDR3 here is CASSLAGNSFHEQYF. Here the CDR3 DNA reads TGTGCCAGCAGCTTAGCAGGGAATAGCTTCCACGAGCAGTACTTC.

This clonotype was seen many times. V is TRBV6-2 or TRBV6-3 and J is TRBJ2-5, with D hard to call. Germline CDR1 is MNHEY and CDR2 is SVGEGT. Trimming took 5 bases from V and 5 from J, leaving 12 bases between them. The CDR3 spans 13 residues. CDR3: CASSRRDRETQYF. CDR3 coding DNA: TGTGCCAGCAGTCGCCGAGATAGGGAGACCCAGTACTTC.

The chain has TRBV29-1 and TRBJ2-7, with D possibly matching TRBD2 (6 bases). The CDR3 is 16 amino acids. CDR1 SQVTM and CDR2 ANQGSEA come from the germline V gene. The V gene lost 7 bases and the J gene lost 2 bases, with 24 bases spanning the gap. The CDR3 DNA reads TGCAGCGCCGGGGGACGGGATTGGGGGGAGGCCTACGAGCAGTACTTC. This sequence encodes CSAGGRDWGEAYEQYF.

This clonotype was detected many times. The chain employs TRBV20-1 and TRBJ1-1; 7 bases align to TRBD1. The J segment lost 7 bases and the V segment lost 2 bases, leaving 7 bases of the junction unmatched. This CDR3 spans 13 amino acids. Per germline, CDR1 DFQATT and CDR2 SNEGSKA (reference sequence). The CDR3 bases are TGCAGTGCTAGAACCGGGACAGAAAATGAAGCTTTCTTT. It specifies CSARTGTENEAFF.

This clonotype has a count of ten or more. V and J are TRBV28 and TRBJ1-1; D unclear. The CDR3 length is 12 residues. The V gene lost 4 bases and the J gene lost 7 bases, with 10 bases spanning the gap. Germline assignment: CDR1 MDHEN and CDR2 SYDVKM. Here the CDR3 DNA reads TGTGCCAGCAGTTCGGGAACCCGTGAAGCTTTCTTT. It translates to CASSSGTREAFF.

This clonotype was recorded at least ten times. This rearrangement joins TRBV12-3 or TRBV12-4 to TRBJ2-7; D call uncertain. The CDR3 contains 11 residues. The V and J ends lost 6 bases and 2 bases respectively, with 5 bases between them. This chain's CDR3 is CASSTTYEQYF. The DNA for the CDR3 is TGTGCCAGCAGCACGACCTACGAGCAGTACTTC.

This clonotype was observed at least ten times. The V gene is TRBV5-1, the J gene TRBJ2-7, with D possibly TRBD1 on 6 matching bases. The CDR3 runs 15 residues. Per the germline V gene, CDR1 is SGHRS and CDR2 is YFSETQ. Trimming removed 4 bases from V and 3 bases from J, with 17 bases in between. CDR3 bases: TGCGCCAGCAGCCCAACAGGGTTTGAAATCTACGAGCAGTACTTC. It specifies CASSPTGFEIYEQYF.

Comments on this clonotype: A much larger clone is a single base away; this may be a read error. The gene calls are TRBV11-2 and TRBJ1-4, with D possibly matching TRBD1 (6 bases). The CDR3 totals 14 residues. CDR1 is SGHAT, CDR2 FQNNGV, per germline. Trimming removed 6 bases at V and 8 bases at J, with 16 bases between. CDR3 amino acids: CASRYLQGEEKLFF. The CDR3 nucleotides are TGTGCCAGCAGATACTTACAGGGTGAGGAAAAACTGTTTTTT. The variable domain in full, with the rest retrieved from reference TRBV11-2 and TRBJ1-4, is EAGVAQSPRYKIIEKRQSVAFWCNPISGHATLYWYQQILGQGPKLLIQFQNNGVVDDSQLPKDRFSAERLKGVDSTLKIQPAKLEDSAVYLCASRYLQGEEKLFFGSGTQLSVL.

Only a few counts were recorded for this clonotype. V is TRBV5-1 and J is TRBJ2-3; TRBD2 agrees at 13 bases. With 0 bases clipped from V and 4 bases from J, the junction kept 2 bases outside the gene matches. CDR1 and CDR2 (germline): SGHRS, YFSETQ. The CDR3 totals 16 residues. CDR3 region: CASSLAGLAGSDTQYF. DNA of the CDR3: TGCGCCAGCAGCTTGGCGGGACTAGCGGGATCAGATACGCAGTATTTT.

This clonotype was counted at least ten times. This chain uses TRBV11-2 with TRBJ1-4; possible D gene TRBD1, 5 bases. Germline V gene lookup returns CDR1 SGHAT and CDR2 FQNNGV. The CDR3 has 11 amino acids. Trimming took off 5 bases at V and 10 bases at J, with 8 bases between the two ends. The CDR3 nucleotides read TGTGCCAGCAGCCAGGACATAAAACTGTTTTTT. Translating gives CASSQDIKLFF.

There are many counts of this clonotype. CDR3 nucleotide sequence: TGTGCCAGCAGCACCAGGACAGGGGGCAGTAAACTGTTTTTT. The encoded protein is CASSTRTGGSKLFF. The chain has TRBV7-2 and TRBJ1-4; 11 nucleotides agree with TRBD1. V shed 5 bases and J 11 bases; nucleotides not matched to a gene: 7. CDR3 length: 14 amino acids. Looked up from germline, CDR1 is SGHTA and CDR2 is FQGNSA.

This chain joins TRBV7-8 and TRBJ2-7; D is possibly TRBD1 (6 bases). The CDR3 loop spans 15 amino acids. Germline V gene data show CDR1 as SGHVS and CDR2 as FQNEAQ. The V end lost 5 bases, the J end lost 7 bases, and 21 bases lay between the germline ends. The CDR3 bases are TGTGCCAGCAGCCAGGGGCGGTTTCGGCCCGTGGAGCAGTACTTC. Its protein product is CASSQGRFRPVEQYF.

This clonotype showed up many times. The V gene is TRBV28, the J gene TRBJ2-1; no clear D. In germline, CDR1 is MDHEN, CDR2 SYDVKM. This CDR3 is built from 16 residues. V was shortened by 3 bases and J by 4 bases, with 16 bases between the two germline ends. The CDR3 is CASSFLSPVGYNEQFF. CDR3 sequence (DNA): TGTGCCAGCAGTTTCTTATCCCCGGTAGGTTACAATGAGCAGTTCTTC.

In this sample, this clonotype turned up many times. This chain joins TRBV20-1 and TRBJ2-2, with 8 nucleotides matching TRBD1. With 4 bases clipped from V and 4 bases from J, the junction kept 8 bases outside the gene matches. CDR3 length equals 15 residues. The germline gives CDR1 DFQATT, CDR2 SNEGSKA (reference sequence). Written as DNA, the CDR3 is TGCAGTGCTACCCGGACAGGGTGGTCCACCGGGGAGCTGTTTTTT. Its protein product is CSATRTGWSTGELFF.

This clonotype was seen many times. J is TRBJ2-5 and V is TRBV20-1; possibly TRBD1 or TRBD2 for D (5 bases each). Trimming removed 6 bases from V and 1 base from J, with 9 bases in between. Germline values: CDR1 DFQATT, CDR2 SNEGSKA (reference sequence). The CDR3 has 12 residues. The CDR3, as DNA: TGCAGTGCACGGGACGTCCAAGAGACCCAGTACTTC. Protein sequence: CSARDVQETQYF.